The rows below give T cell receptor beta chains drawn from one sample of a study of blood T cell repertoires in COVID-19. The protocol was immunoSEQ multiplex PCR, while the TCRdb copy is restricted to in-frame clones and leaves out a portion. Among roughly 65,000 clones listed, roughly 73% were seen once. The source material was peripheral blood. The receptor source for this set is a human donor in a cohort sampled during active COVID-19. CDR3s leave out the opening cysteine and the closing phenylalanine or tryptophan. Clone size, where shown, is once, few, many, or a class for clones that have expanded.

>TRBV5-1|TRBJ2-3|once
ASSFTAGNTDTQY
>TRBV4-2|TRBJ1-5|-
ASSQDIRDQPQH
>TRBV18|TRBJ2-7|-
ASSSDRYEQY
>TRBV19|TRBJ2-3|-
ASSIPGGSSSTDTQY
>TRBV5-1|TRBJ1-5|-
ASSTGTGLGQPQH
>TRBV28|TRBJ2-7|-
ASNSWATGNEQY
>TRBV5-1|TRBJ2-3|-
ASSLASGLSTDTQY
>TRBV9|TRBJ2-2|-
ASRRGQDYTGELF
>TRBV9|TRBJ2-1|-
ASSPRQGWDEQF
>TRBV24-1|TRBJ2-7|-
ATSETGARSSYEQY
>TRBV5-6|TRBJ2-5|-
ASSPDTVQETQY
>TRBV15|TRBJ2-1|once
ATSRGTSGRGEQF
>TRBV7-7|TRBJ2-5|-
ASSFSSLARETQY
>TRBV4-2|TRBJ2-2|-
ASSDGTGTGELF
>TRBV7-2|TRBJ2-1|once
ASSFSVTYRGTDEQF
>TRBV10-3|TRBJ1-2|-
AISAQGSHYGYT
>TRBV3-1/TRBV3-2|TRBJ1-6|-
ASSQLGGNSPLH
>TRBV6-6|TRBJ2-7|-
ASSHTPGTRNSYEQY
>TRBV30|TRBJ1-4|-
AWSGTANEKLF
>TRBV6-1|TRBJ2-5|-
ASSDKSGRPSMTQY
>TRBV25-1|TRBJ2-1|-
ASSLRGLRGNEQF
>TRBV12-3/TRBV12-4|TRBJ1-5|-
ASSSVRGQPQH
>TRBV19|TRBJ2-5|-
ASSTSATGTQY
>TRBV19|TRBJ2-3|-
ASRRDTDTQY
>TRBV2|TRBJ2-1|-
ASSEASRGASRNEQF
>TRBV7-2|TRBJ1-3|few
ASSPRFSGNTIY
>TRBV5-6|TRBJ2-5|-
ASSPSVLKTQY
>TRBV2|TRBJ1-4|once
ASSLDRGQNEKLF
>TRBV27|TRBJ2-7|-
ASSWGSEQY
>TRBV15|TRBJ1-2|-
ATSEGGGRVGGYT
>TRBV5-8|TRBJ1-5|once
ASSPGTGVGNQPQH
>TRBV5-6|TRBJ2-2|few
ASSLGHNTGELF
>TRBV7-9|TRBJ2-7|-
ASSLGGTSYEQY
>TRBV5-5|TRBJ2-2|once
ASSFSILNTGELF
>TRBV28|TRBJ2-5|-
ASSLTGTGEETQY
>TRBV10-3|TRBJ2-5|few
AIRTGSAQETQY
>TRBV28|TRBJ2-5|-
ASSTHGVGVTQY
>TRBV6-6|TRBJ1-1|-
ASRITGWTEAF
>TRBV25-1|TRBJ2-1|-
ASRRGQGVEQF
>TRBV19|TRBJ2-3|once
ASSPVGGRAADTQY
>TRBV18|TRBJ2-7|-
ASSIPGGREQY
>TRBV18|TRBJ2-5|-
ASSKGQGAEETQY
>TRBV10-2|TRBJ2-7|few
ASRETVTYEQY
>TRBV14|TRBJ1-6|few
ASSPPDRGLHSPLH
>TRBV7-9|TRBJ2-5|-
ASTQGHNQETQY